The 27 T cell receptor beta chains listed next were all sequenced from one sample in a study of cytomegalovirus exposure and HLA in healthy donors. The PCR used 60 Vbeta and 13 Jbeta primers. Using immunoSEQ multiplex PCR, the repertoire was profiled, and TCRdb retains in-frame clones only, with some absent. The table records about 65,000 clones, about 78% of them present only once. Sequenced input: PBMCs. These receptors all come from a girl under 18 in good health and CMV-seropositive.

The chain carries TRBV5-1 and TRBJ2-7; 10 bases fit TRBD1. The CDR3 extends over 14 amino acids. V shed 4 bases and J 3 bases; nucleotides not matched to a gene: 4. CDR1 and CDR2 (germline): SGHRS, YFSETQ. The CDR3 nucleotides are TGCGCCAGCAGCATGGGACAGGGGTTCTACGAGCAGTACTTC. Translation gives CASSMGQGFYEQYF.

The chain links TRBV20-1 to TRBJ2-5, with D hard to call. V shed 7 bases and J shed 5 bases, with 11 bases lying between them. CDR3 size: 11 residues. The germline gives CDR1 DFQATT, CDR2 SNEGSKA (reference sequence). DNA of the CDR3: TGCAGTGTAGTCCTTCGTGAGACCCAGTACTTC. It codes for CSVVLRETQYF.

The chain joins TRBV6-5 to TRBJ2-3; tentatively, D is TRBD2 (5 bases). The CDR3 runs to 12 residues. Between the trimmed V and J ends, which lost 0 bases and 14 bases, there was a span of 12 bases. Germline-derived CDR1 and CDR2 are MNHEY and SVGAGI. As DNA, the CDR3 is TGTGCCAGCAGTTACTCGAGAGGGTCCCTGTATTTT. Translating gives CASSYSRGSLYF.

The gene calls are TRBV28 and TRBJ2-3, with TRBD2 identical over 9 bases. Looked up from germline, CDR1 is MDHEN and CDR2 is SYDVKM. The CDR3 runs 16 residues. After removal of 5 bases from V and 4 bases from J, the junction contained 10 bases not matched to a gene. This CDR3 reads CASSPSSSGGSDTQYF. The CDR3 DNA reads TGTGCCAGCAGTCCCTCTAGCAGCGGGGGGTCAGATACGCAGTATTTT.

This clone was counted only a few times. The V and J genes are TRBV5-1 and TRBJ2-3; the D gene is possibly TRBD2 (5 bases). V lost 0 bases to trimming and J lost 7 bases, with 15 bases between them. The CDR3 totals 15 residues. Germline V gives CDR1 SGHRS, CDR2 YFSETQ. The CDR3 DNA is TGCGCCAGCAGCTTGGGGCGGGCCTCGGGGAATACGCAGTATTTT. Translation gives CASSLGRASGNTQYF.

The J gene is TRBJ1-5, the V gene TRBV9, with D maybe TRBD1 (6 bases). The CDR3 is 15 amino acids. V lost 0 bases and J 4 bases, leaving 11 bases between the germline ends. Germline-derived CDR1 and CDR2 are SGDLS and YYNGEE. The CDR3 bases are TGTGCCAGCAGCGTAGGAGGGGGTAGAAATCAGCCCCAGCATTTT. As protein: CASSVGGGRNQPQHF. The full variable domain, its missing parts supplied by reference TRBV9 and TRBJ1-5, is DSGVTQTPKHLITATGQRVTLRCSPRSGDLSVYWYQQSLDQGLQFLIQYYNGEERAKGNILERFSAQQFPDLHSELNLSSLELGDSALYFCASSVGGGRNQPQHFGDGTRLSIL.

The chain is built from TRBV14 and TRBJ2-7; D unclear. V lost 1 base, J lost 2 bases, and 12 bases lay in between. Germline loops: CDR1 SGHDN, CDR2 FVKESK. The CDR3 is 15 residues long. In DNA form, the CDR3 reads TGTGCCAGCAGCCAAGGAACCTCTGCGGCCTACGAGCAGTACTTC. Its translation: CASSQGTSAAYEQYF. Full variable domain (outside the CDR3, taken from reference TRBV14 and TRBJ2-7): EAGVTQFPSHSVIEKGQTVTLRCDPISGHDNLYWYRRVMGKEIKFLLHFVKESKQDESGMPNNRFLAERTGGTYSTLKVQPAELEDSGVYFCASSQGTSAAYEQYFGPGTRLTVT.

The chain carries TRBV6-6 and TRBJ1-5; 11 bases fit TRBD1. V gave up 5 bases and J gave up 6 bases; unmatched junction bases: 6. The CDR3 is 15 amino acids. Germline V gene data show CDR1 as MNHNY and CDR2 as SVGAGI (reference sequence). The CDR3: CASSAPDRGLQPQHF. As DNA, the CDR3 is TGTGCCAGCAGTGCACCGGACAGGGGGCTTCAGCCCCAGCATTTT.

J is TRBJ1-5 and V is TRBV2; D is unclear. Germline V CDR1 and CDR2: SNHLY, FYNNEI. The CDR3 contains 12 residues. The V and J ends lost 7 bases and 7 bases respectively, with 11 bases between them. The CDR3 is CASNYRGQPQHF. DNA for the CDR3: TGTGCCAGCAACTACCGCGGACAGCCCCAGCATTTT.

The rearrangement links TRBV11-2 to TRBJ2-7; 10 bases agree with TRBD2. Germline V gene lookup returns CDR1 SGHAT and CDR2 FQNNGV. This CDR3 has 19 amino acids. V was pared by 5 bases and J by 12 bases, with 28 bases of the junction left unmatched. The CDR3 region has the DNA TGTGCCAGCAGCCAAAATACTAGCGGGGACTTTATACGAGCTTGGGAGTGGTACTTC. It codes for CASSQNTSGDFIRAWEWYF. Together with reference TRBV11-2 and TRBJ2-7, the CDR3 gives the full variable domain: EAGVAQSPRYKIIEKRQSVAFWCNPISGHATLYWYQQILGQGPKLLIQFQNNGVVDDSQLPKDRFSAERLKGVDSTLKIQPAKLEDSAVYLCASSQNTSGDFIRAWEWYFGPGTRLTVT.

The CDR3 DNA follows: TGTGCCAGCAGCACCCGACAGGGCCCTAATGAAAAACTGTTTTTT. Translation: CASSTRQGPNEKLFF. V usage is TRBV7-9 and J usage is TRBJ1-4, with 7 bases matching TRBD1. The CDR3 is 15 amino acids. CDR1 is SEHNR, CDR2 FQNEAQ, per germline (reference sequence). The ends lost 5 bases at V and 3 bases at J; junction bases unmatched: 6.

This chain joins TRBV28 and TRBJ1-6; unclear D gene. Trimming stripped 3 bases from V and 7 bases from J, with 10 bases between. Germline V gene sequence: CDR1 MDHEN, CDR2 SYDVKM. The CDR3 contains 14 residues. CDR3 bases: TGTGCCAGCAGTTTGTGGCAGGAAAATTCACCCCTCCACTTT. This translates into CASSLWQENSPLHF.

V gene TRBV10-3 combines with J gene TRBJ1-1; D may be TRBD1 (5 bases). The CDR3 covers 13 residues. The ends were cut back, 1 base at V and 5 bases at J, with 8 bases in the middle. CDR1 is ENHRY, CDR2 SYGVKD, per germline. For the CDR3, the DNA is TGTGCCATCAGTGAGTTTGGGGGGACTGAAGCTTTCTTT. This sequence encodes CAISEFGGTEAFF.

The chain uses TRBV5-1 and TRBJ1-4, with TRBD1 identical over 7 bases. This CDR3 is built from 15 residues. J lost 4 bases, V lost 4 bases, and 7 bases had no gene match. The germline CDR1 and CDR2 sequences are SGHRS and YFSETQ. CDR3 in DNA: TGCGCCAGCAGCAGAGACAGGGCCAATAATGAAAAACTGTTTTTT. It codes for CASSRDRANNEKLFF.

V and J are TRBV10-1 and TRBJ2-3, with 14 bases matching TRBD2. Germline V gene data show CDR1 as WNHNN and CDR2 as SYGVQD (reference sequence). The CDR3 contains 15 residues. V was pared by 5 bases and J by 4 bases, with 2 bases of the junction left unmatched. The CDR3 nucleotides are TGCGCCAGCAGTTCGGGACTAGCGGGAGCAGATACGCAGTATTTT. Translating it yields CASSSGLAGADTQYF.

This clone has only a few counts. CDR3: CASSVEANRAGANVLTF. CDR3 in DNA: TGTGCCAGCAGCGTCGAGGCCAACAGGGCTGGGGCCAACGTCCTGACTTTC. The rearrangement joins TRBV9 to TRBJ2-6; a weak D match, TRBD1 (6 bases). The CDR3 has 17 amino acids. Trimming removed 2 bases from V and 2 bases from J, with 14 bases in between. Germline CDR1 and CDR2: SGDLS and YYNGEE.

This clone turned up a few times. V usage is TRBV18 and J usage is TRBJ1-2; no clear D. The CDR3 has 14 amino acids. V was clipped by 3 bases and J by 4 bases, with 12 bases between them. CDR1 KGHSH and CDR2 LQKENI come from the germline V gene. The CDR3 here is CASSPIPGSYGYTF. CDR3 nucleotide sequence: TGTGCCAGCTCACCCATCCCCGGGAGCTATGGCTACACCTTC.

This chain joins TRBV13 and TRBJ2-5; TRBD2 matches 11 bases. The germline V gene has CDR1 PRHDT and CDR2 FYEKMQ (reference sequence). CDR3 length: 16 amino acids. J gave up 5 bases and V 1 base, and 6 bases lay outside the gene matches. The CDR3 protein is CASSLEASGRTETQYF. The CDR3 DNA reads as TGTGCCAGCAGCTTAGAGGCTAGCGGGAGGACGGAGACCCAGTACTTC. Using reference TRBV13 and TRBJ2-5 for the parts outside the CDR3, the full variable domain is AAGVIQSPRHLIKEKRETATLKCYPIPRHDTVYWYQQGPGQDPQFLISFYEKMQSDKGSIPDRFSAQQFSDYHSELNMSSLELGDSALYFCASSLEASGRTETQYFGPGTRLLVL.

The V and J genes are TRBV30 and TRBJ2-4; D is perhaps TRBD1 (6 bases). CDR1 and CDR2 from the germline V gene are GTSNPN and SVGIG (reference sequence). V was pared by 3 bases and J by 2 bases, with 14 bases between. The CDR3 spans 15 residues. The DNA of the CDR3 is TGTGCCTGGAGGGGGGCAAGTGGGACCAAAAACATTCAGTACTTC. Residues: CAWRGASGTKNIQYF. Filled out from reference TRBV30 and TRBJ2-4, the complete variable domain reads SQTIHQWPATLVQPVGSPLSLECTVEGTSNPNLYWYRQAAGRGLQLLFYSVGIGQISSEVPQNLSASRPQDRQFILSSKKLLLSDSGFYLCAWRGASGTKNIQYFGAGTRLSVL.

This clone has just one count. The chain employs TRBV5-4 and TRBJ2-5, with 7 bases aligning to TRBD2. Germline CDR1 and CDR2: SGHNT and YYREEE (reference sequence). CDR3 length equals 17 residues. With V trimmed by 2 bases and J by 5 bases, 15 bases remained unmatched. The CDR3 DNA reads as TGTGCCAGCAGCTTAGCGGCTTCGCGGGGGTTGGGGGAGACCCAGTACTTC. Translated, it gives CASSLAASRGLGETQYF.

The genes are TRBV28 and TRBJ1-2, with D possibly TRBD1 on 5 matching bases. The CDR3 has 14 amino acids. V lost 5 bases and J 4 bases, leaving 14 bases between the germline ends. Germline V gives CDR1 MDHEN, CDR2 SYDVKM. CDR3 nucleotide sequence: TGTGCCAGCAGTCTCAGGGTGATCCTCTATGGCTACACCTTC. It specifies CASSLRVILYGYTF.

CDR3: CASKEGRRQPQHF. The CDR3 DNA sequence: TGTGCCAGCAAGGAGGGGAGGCGTCAGCCCCAGCATTTT. The rearrangement joins TRBV2 to TRBJ1-5; D may be TRBD1 (5 bases). Looked up from germline, CDR1 is SNHLY and CDR2 is FYNNEI. CDR3 length equals 13 residues. Trimming removed 7 bases from V and 6 bases from J, with 13 bases in between.

A remark on this clone: In the same sample, other DNA sequences code for this CDR3. This sequence joins TRBV5-4 and TRBJ1-2, with D hard to call. Trimming stripped 0 bases from V and 2 bases from J, with 5 bases between. Germline V gene lookup returns CDR1 SGHNT and CDR2 YYREEE (reference sequence). The CDR3 sequence is 13 residues long. CDR3 sequence reads: CASSLGSNYGYTF. Here the CDR3 DNA reads TGTGCCAGCAGCTTGGGTTCGAACTATGGCTACACCTTC.

This chain uses TRBV2 with TRBJ2-1; 13 bases align to TRBD2. Germline V lookup: CDR1 SNHLY, CDR2 FYNNEI. V was clipped by 7 bases and J by 4 bases; unmatched bases: 4. The CDR3 extends over 15 amino acids. In DNA form, the CDR3 reads TGTGCCAGCAAGAGGACTAGCGGGAGTTACAATGAGCAGTTCTTC. Translating it yields CASKRTSGSYNEQFF.

The chain is built from TRBV29-1 and TRBJ1-2, with D possibly TRBD1 on 6 matching bases. The germline V and J ends were trimmed by 5 bases and 6 bases, with 7 bases remaining between them. The germline CDR1 and CDR2 sequences are SQVTM and ANQGSEA. This CDR3 region has 10 residues. CDR3 sequence (DNA): TGCAGCGTTTGGACAGATGGCTACACCTTC. Translation gives CSVWTDGYTF.

This sequence joins TRBV28 and TRBJ2-5; a weak D match, TRBD2 (6 bases). Germline lookup yields CDR1 MDHEN and CDR2 SYDVKM. V shed 4 bases and J shed 5 bases, with 8 bases lying between them. This CDR3 spans 12 amino acids. Written as DNA, the CDR3 is TGTGCCAGCAGTTATGGGGGGGAGACCCAGTACTTC. This gives the protein CASSYGGETQYF. Supplemented by reference TRBV28 and TRBJ2-5, the full variable domain reads DVKVTQSSRYLVKRTGEKVFLECVQDMDHENMFWYRQDPGLGLRLIYFSYDVKMKEKGDIPEGYSVSREKKERFSLILESASTNQTSMYLCASSYGGETQYFGPGTRLLVL.

Only one count was recorded for this clone. The chain couples TRBV29-1 to TRBJ2-3; 7 nucleotides line up with TRBD2. With 6 bases clipped from V and 1 base from J, the junction kept 10 bases outside the gene matches. Germline lookup yields CDR1 SQVTM and CDR2 ANQGSEA. The CDR3 covers 15 residues. The CDR3 DNA reads TGCAGCGTGGGGACTCAGCGGGGAGGCACAGATACGCAGTATTTT. Its translation: CSVGTQRGGTDTQYF.